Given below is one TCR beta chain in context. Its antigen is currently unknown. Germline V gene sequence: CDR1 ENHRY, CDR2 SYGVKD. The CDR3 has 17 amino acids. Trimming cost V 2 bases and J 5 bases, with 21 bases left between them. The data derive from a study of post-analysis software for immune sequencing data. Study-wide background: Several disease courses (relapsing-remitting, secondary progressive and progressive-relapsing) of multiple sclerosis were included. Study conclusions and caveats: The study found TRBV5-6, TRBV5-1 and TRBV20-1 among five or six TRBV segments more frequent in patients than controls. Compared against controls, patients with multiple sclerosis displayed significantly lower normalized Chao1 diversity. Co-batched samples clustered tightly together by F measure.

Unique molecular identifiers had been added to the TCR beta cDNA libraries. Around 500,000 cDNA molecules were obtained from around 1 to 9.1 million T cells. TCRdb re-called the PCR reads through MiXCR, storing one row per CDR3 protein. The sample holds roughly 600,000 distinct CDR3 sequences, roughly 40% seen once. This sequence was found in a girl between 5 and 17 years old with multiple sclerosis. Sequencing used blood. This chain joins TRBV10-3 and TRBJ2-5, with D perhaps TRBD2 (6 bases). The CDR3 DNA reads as TGTGCCATCAGTGAGATGGTGGGTAGCGGCCGACGGGAGACCCAGTACTTC. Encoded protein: CAISEMVGSGRRETQYF.